The 31 T cell receptor beta chains in this list originate from one sample, sequenced in a study of blood T cells in healthy people across ages. A second roughly 6 to 11 cycle PCR used barcoded and J-beta primers. TCRdb independently ran MiXCR on the 5' RACE reads; one entry per CDR3 protein. Here the sample spans approximately 800,000 distinct CDR3 sequences, more than 20% being singletons. The same data also contributed to another study, on T cells of mothers and their children.

Sample: blood. These TCRs come from a boy aged 10-17 years in good health.

CDR3 DNA: TGTGCCAGCAGTGAGGGGCCCCAGGGGGGAAACACCGGGGAGCTGTTTTTT. Translated, it gives CASSEGPQGGNTGELFF. The V call is TRBV25-1, the J call TRBJ2-2, with a possible D match to TRBD1 (7 bases). Trimming stripped 3 bases from V and 2 bases from J, with 16 bases between. The CDR3 is 17 residues long. Germline lookup yields CDR1 MGHDK and CDR2 SYGVNS.

This clonotype was seen a handful of times. The V and J genes are TRBV29-1 and TRBJ1-1; D possibly corresponds to TRBD1 (6 bases). CDR1 and CDR2 (germline): SQVTM, ANQGSEA. This CDR3 region has 12 residues. Trimming stripped 5 bases from V and 3 bases from J, with 10 bases between. CDR3 loop: CSVSNRDTEAFF. The DNA of the CDR3 is TGCAGCGTTTCTAACAGGGACACTGAAGCTTTCTTT.

In this sample, this clonotype turned up a few times. One end of the junction does not line up with germline, which may come from a read error. CDR3 region: CSSSQTRTGAGNTIYF. The CDR3 DNA is TGTTCCAGCAGCCAAACTCGGACAGGGGCTGGAAACACCATATATTTT. The chain couples TRBV7-9 to TRBJ1-3; TRBD1 matches 9 bases. CDR1 SEHNR and CDR2 FQNEAQ come from the germline V gene (reference sequence). CDR3 length: 16 residues. The variable domain in full, completed from reference TRBV7-9 and TRBJ1-3, reads DTGVSQNPRHKITKRGQNVTFRCDPISEHNRLYWYRQTLGQGPEFLTYFQNEAQLEKSRLLSDRFSAERPKGSFSTLEIQRTEQGDSAMYLCSSSQTRTGAGNTIYFGEGSWLTVV.

V is TRBV5-6 and J is TRBJ2-4, with D tentatively TRBD2 (6 bases). V was trimmed by 3 bases and J by 6 bases, leaving 10 bases between them. The CDR3 extends over 13 amino acids. The germline V gene encodes CDR1 SGHDT and CDR2 YYEEEE. The CDR3 reads CASSSGRGNIQYF. The DNA of the CDR3 is TGTGCCAGCAGCTCCGGGCGGGGAAACATTCAGTACTTC.

The table lists this clonotype with many counts. This chain connects TRBV4-3 to TRBJ2-1, with 12 bases identical to TRBD2. Germline trimming cut 3 bases from V and 5 bases from J; bases unmatched to any gene: 2. Germline V CDR1 and CDR2: LGHNA, YSLEER. The CDR3 loop spans 15 amino acids. CDR3 bases: TGCGCCAGCAGCCAGACTAGCGGGGGAAACAATGAGCAGTTCTTC. Its translation is CASSQTSGGNNEQFF.

The chain uses TRBV5-1 and TRBJ1-1; 8 bases agree with TRBD1. The germline CDR1 and CDR2 sequences are SGHRS and YFSETQ. This CDR3 is built from 15 residues. V shed 4 bases and J 3 bases; nucleotides not matched to a gene: 8. The CDR3 DNA is TGCGCCAGCAGCGCTGGACAGGGAGCAGACACTGAAGCTTTCTTT. It translates to CASSAGQGADTEAFF.

This clonotype was counted between two and nine times. This chain links TRBV29-1 with TRBJ1-4; D remains unclear. The CDR3 runs to 12 residues. The germline gives CDR1 SQVTM, CDR2 ANQGSEA. V was trimmed by 6 bases and J by 8 bases, leaving 13 bases between them. The CDR3 here is CSVAQSGEKLFF. CDR3 DNA: TGCAGCGTGGCCCAGAGCGGGGAAAAACTGTTTTTT.

Regarding this clonotype: The DNA is left out, because the CDR3 cannot be placed on it with certainty; the CDR3 is given as TCRdb lists it. The rearrangement joins TRBV9 to TRBJ2-7; TRBD1, the table's D call, lacks a check against the DNA. The V gene's germline CDR1 is SGDLS and CDR2 YYNGEE. The CDR3 has 15 amino acids, counting both end residues. Here the CDR3 reads CASSVGQGTPYEHYF.

This clonotype was picked up a small number of times. The CDR3 here is CSARGRAAKNIQYF. In DNA form, the CDR3 reads TGCAGTGCTAGGGGCAGGGCGGCCAAAAACATTCAGTACTTC. The chain uses TRBV20-1 and TRBJ2-4; D perhaps matches TRBD1 (5 bases). Between the trimmed V and J ends, which lost 3 bases and 1 base, there was a span of 10 bases. Per the germline V gene, CDR1 is DFQATT and CDR2 is SNEGSKA (reference sequence). The CDR3 has 14 amino acids.

The table lists this clonotype with a few counts. CDR3 residues: CASSQDFSGAKETQYF. CDR3 nucleotides: TGCGCCAGCAGCCAAGATTTTAGCGGGGCAAAAGAGACCCAGTACTTC. The V call is TRBV4-3, the J call TRBJ2-5, with TRBD2 matching over 8 bases. Trimming took 0 bases from V and 3 from J; bases not matched to a gene: 6. Looked up from germline, CDR1 is LGHNA and CDR2 is YSLEER. CDR3 length: 16 residues.

The V call is TRBV9, the J call TRBJ1-1; weak D call: TRBD1 (5 bases). The germline V gene has CDR1 SGDLS and CDR2 YYNGEE. The CDR3 sequence is 14 residues long. V lost 0 bases, J lost 3 bases, and 9 bases lay in between. CDR3 in amino acids: CASSVEDSYTEAFF. The CDR3 bases are TGTGCCAGCAGCGTAGAAGACAGCTACACTGAAGCTTTCTTT.

This clonotype has a handful of counts. Sequence at one end of the junction differs from germline and may be a read error. The gene calls are TRBV7-2 and TRBJ2-1, with TRBD1 as a possible D gene (6 bases). CDR1 and CDR2 from the germline V gene are SGHTA and FQGNSA. The CDR3 totals 18 residues. In DNA, the CDR3 is TGTGCCAGCAGCTTAGGGGGGCCCCCGGGACGGATATACAATGAGCGGTTCTTC. Its protein product is CASSLGGPPGRIYNERFF. The whole variable domain, remainder taken from reference TRBV7-2 and TRBJ2-1, is GAGVSQSPSNKVTEKGKDVELRCDPISGHTALYWYRQSLGQGLEFLIYFQGNSAPDKSGLPSDRFSAERTGGSVSTLTIQRTQQEDSAVYLCASSLGGPPGRIYNERFFGPGTRLTVL.

This chain uses TRBV5-4 with TRBJ2-1; 14 bases line up with TRBD2. Germline V CDR1 and CDR2: SGHNT, YYREEE (reference sequence). The CDR3 consists of 17 residues. Trimming cost V 3 bases and J 0 bases; bases outside gene matches: 2. CDR3 loop: CASSSGTSGSSYNEQFF. The DNA for the CDR3 is TGTGCCAGCAGCTCCGGGACTAGCGGGAGCTCCTACAATGAGCAGTTCTTC.

The table lists this clonotype with a few counts. This sequence joins TRBV2 and TRBJ1-4, with no clear D. V was clipped by 6 bases and J by 0 bases, with 8 bases between them. From germline, CDR1 is SNHLY and CDR2 FYNNEI. This CDR3 region has 14 residues. The CDR3 nucleotides are TGTGCCAGCAGGCTACACACAACTAATGAAAAACTGTTTTTT. Amino acids: CASRLHTTNEKLFF.

The sample holds a few counts of this clonotype. This chain connects TRBV10-3 to TRBJ1-4, with D possibly matching TRBD1 (6 bases). In germline, CDR1 is ENHRY, CDR2 SYGVKD. This CDR3 is 11 amino acids long. V lost 10 bases and J lost 5, with 8 bases in between. CDR3 protein: CATQGNEKLFF. CDR3 in DNA: TGTGCCACCCAGGGGAATGAAAAACTGTTTTTT.

This chain connects TRBV6-6 to TRBJ2-3; 8 bases map to TRBD2. The CDR3 loop spans 16 amino acids. Looked up from germline, CDR1 is MNHNY and CDR2 is SVGAGI (reference sequence). V trimming: 6 bases; J trimming: 4 bases; junction bases outside the gene matches: 12. CDR3 loop: CASRKTGGLKADTQYF. The DNA of the CDR3 is TGTGCCAGCAGGAAGACGGGGGGGCTTAAGGCAGATACGCAGTATTTT.

This clonotype was detected many times. The V call is TRBV7-8, the J call TRBJ2-7; 13 bases agree with TRBD2. The junction had 6 bases not matched to a gene; V was cut back by 4 bases and J by 3 bases. The CDR3 has 16 amino acids. The V gene's germline CDR1 is SGHVS and CDR2 FQNEAQ. CDR3 amino acids: CASSSGLAGSSYEQYF. The CDR3 nucleotides are TGTGCCAGCAGCTCGGGACTAGCGGGAAGTAGCTACGAGCAGTACTTC.

In this sample, this clonotype turned up a few times. V is TRBV9 and J is TRBJ2-5; no firm D call. The V end lost 0 bases, the J end lost 2 bases, and 11 bases lay between the germline ends. The CDR3 runs to 15 residues. CDR1 and CDR2 from the germline V gene are SGDLS and YYNGEE. CDR3 amino acids: CASSVVDREQETQYF. The CDR3 nucleotides are TGTGCCAGCAGCGTAGTTGATAGGGAACAAGAGACCCAGTACTTC.

The gene calls are TRBV5-6 and TRBJ2-1; the D is unclear. Germline assignment: CDR1 SGHDT and CDR2 YYEEEE. The CDR3 loop spans 15 amino acids. V was trimmed by 3 bases and J by 0 bases, leaving 10 bases between them. This CDR3 reads CASSSSRSSYNEQFF. As DNA, the CDR3 is TGTGCCAGCAGCTCGTCCCGGAGCTCCTACAATGAGCAGTTCTTC.

Only a few counts were recorded for this clonotype. The chain employs TRBV19 and TRBJ1-1; 9 bases are shared with TRBD1. V gave up 3 bases and J gave up 1 base; unmatched junction bases: 0. The CDR3 contains 14 residues. Germline loops: CDR1 LNHDA, CDR2 SQIVND (reference sequence). CDR3 bases: TGTGCCAGTAGTATGACAGGGGGGAACACTGAAGCTTTCTTT. It translates to CASSMTGGNTEAFF.

V gene TRBV13 combines with J gene TRBJ2-4; 8 bases align to TRBD1. The V gene's germline CDR1 is PRHDT and CDR2 FYEKMQ (reference sequence). After removal of 5 bases from V and 4 bases from J, the junction contained 7 bases not matched to a gene. CDR3 length: 15 amino acids. The chain's CDR3 is CASSPGQAVKNIQYF. The CDR3 nucleotides are TGTGCCAGCAGCCCGGGACAGGCGGTTAAAAACATTCAGTACTTC. Together with reference TRBV13 and TRBJ2-4, the CDR3 gives the full variable domain: AAGVIQSPRHLIKEKRETATLKCYPIPRHDTVYWYQQGPGQDPQFLISFYEKMQSDKGSIPDRFSAQQFSDYHSELNMSSLELGDSALYFCASSPGQAVKNIQYFGAGTRLSVL.

The rearrangement links TRBV25-1 to TRBJ1-1, with 11 positions matching TRBD1. V shed 3 bases and J 1 base; nucleotides not matched to a gene: 4. Germline assignment: CDR1 MGHDK and CDR2 SYGVNS. The CDR3 has 16 amino acids. In DNA form, the CDR3 reads TGTGCCAGCAGTGATCAGGGACAGGGGGAGAACACTGAAGCTTTCTTT. Its translation is CASSDQGQGENTEAFF.

The J gene is TRBJ2-5, the V gene TRBV4-3; TRBD1 agrees at 7 bases. Judging by the DNA end, TRBJ2-1 fits better; the J call may be wrong. Germline lookup yields CDR1 LGHNA and CDR2 YSLEER. This CDR3 region has 14 residues. The CDR3 here is CASSLLTGTSEQFF. The CDR3 region has the DNA TGCGCCAGCAGCCTACTGACAGGGACGAGTGAGCAGTTCTTC.

The V and J genes are TRBV29-1 and TRBJ2-5; the D call may be TRBD1 or TRBD2 (6 bases each). Trimming pared 8 bases from V and 4 bases from J, leaving 14 bases between. CDR3 length: 12 amino acids. CDR1 is SQVTM and CDR2 is ANQGSEA in the germline V gene. CDR3 DNA sequence: TGCAGCCTAGGGGGGCGCGGAGAGACCCAGTACTTC. Translation: CSLGGRGETQYF.

J is TRBJ2-7 and V is TRBV28; 7 bases align to TRBD1. The trim removed 5 bases at V and 1 base at J, leaving 11 bases unmatched. Germline CDR1 is MDHEN and CDR2 is SYDVKM. The CDR3 consists of 16 residues. The CDR3 nucleotides read TGTGCCAGCAGTGAGGGACAGATGGCCCGTTCCTACGAGCAGTACTTC. Translation gives CASSEGQMARSYEQYF.

This clonotype has only one observation. A read error is possible here, since a much larger clone lies one base away. The J gene is TRBJ2-7, the V gene TRBV20-1; D is unresolved. CDR1 and CDR2 from the germline V gene are DFQATT and SNEGSKA (reference sequence). The CDR3 covers 13 residues. The CDR3 reads CSAEGGRYYERYF. DNA for the CDR3: TGCAGTGCCGAAGGCGGACGGTATTACGAGCGGTACTTC.

The chain has TRBV13 and TRBJ2-5; 8 nucleotides align to TRBD2. Germline assignment: CDR1 PRHDT and CDR2 FYEKMQ (reference sequence). CDR3 size: 14 residues. J lost 5 bases, V lost 2 bases, and 4 bases had no gene match. The chain's CDR3 is CASSLTGTRETQYF. The CDR3, as DNA: TGTGCCAGCAGCTTAACCGGGACTAGGGAGACCCAGTACTTC.

This sequence joins TRBV6-5 and TRBJ1-3; D ambiguous. With 4 bases removed from V and 3 bases from J, the gap between germline ends came to 10 bases. Looked up from germline, CDR1 is MNHEY and CDR2 is SVGAGI. The CDR3 length is 14 residues. The chain's CDR3 is CASSSAGRGNTIYF. The CDR3 bases are TGTGCCAGCAGTTCGGCCGGGCGTGGAAACACCATATATTTT.

V is TRBV20-1 and J is TRBJ2-5; the D gene could be TRBD1 or TRBD2 (5 bases each). V dropped 5 bases and J dropped 5 bases, with 15 bases sitting between them. Germline V lookup: CDR1 DFQATT, CDR2 SNEGSKA (reference sequence). This CDR3 has 13 residues. The CDR3: CSALGPGGETQYF. The CDR3, as DNA: TGCAGTGCTTTGGGACCGGGCGGGGAGACCCAGTACTTC.

V and J are TRBV7-6 and TRBJ2-5; D might be TRBD1 or TRBD2, each matching 6 bases. The CDR3 has 16 amino acids. V was clipped by 4 bases and J by 4 bases, with 19 bases between them. Germline V gene sequence: CDR1 SGHVS, CDR2 FNYEAQ. The CDR3 protein is CASSSGDLGSPETQYF. DNA of the CDR3: TGTGCCAGCAGCTCAGGGGACTTGGGGTCCCCAGAGACCCAGTACTTC.

The chain carries TRBV4-2 and TRBJ2-7; 9 bases are shared with TRBD2. Germline V gene lookup returns CDR1 LGHNA and CDR2 YNFKEQ. The CDR3 length is 16 residues. J was trimmed by 4 bases and V by 5 bases; bases with no gene match: 12. The CDR3: CASSGREGLAPYEQYF. CDR3 DNA sequence: TGTGCCAGCAGCGGGCGGGAAGGACTAGCGCCTTACGAGCAGTACTTC.